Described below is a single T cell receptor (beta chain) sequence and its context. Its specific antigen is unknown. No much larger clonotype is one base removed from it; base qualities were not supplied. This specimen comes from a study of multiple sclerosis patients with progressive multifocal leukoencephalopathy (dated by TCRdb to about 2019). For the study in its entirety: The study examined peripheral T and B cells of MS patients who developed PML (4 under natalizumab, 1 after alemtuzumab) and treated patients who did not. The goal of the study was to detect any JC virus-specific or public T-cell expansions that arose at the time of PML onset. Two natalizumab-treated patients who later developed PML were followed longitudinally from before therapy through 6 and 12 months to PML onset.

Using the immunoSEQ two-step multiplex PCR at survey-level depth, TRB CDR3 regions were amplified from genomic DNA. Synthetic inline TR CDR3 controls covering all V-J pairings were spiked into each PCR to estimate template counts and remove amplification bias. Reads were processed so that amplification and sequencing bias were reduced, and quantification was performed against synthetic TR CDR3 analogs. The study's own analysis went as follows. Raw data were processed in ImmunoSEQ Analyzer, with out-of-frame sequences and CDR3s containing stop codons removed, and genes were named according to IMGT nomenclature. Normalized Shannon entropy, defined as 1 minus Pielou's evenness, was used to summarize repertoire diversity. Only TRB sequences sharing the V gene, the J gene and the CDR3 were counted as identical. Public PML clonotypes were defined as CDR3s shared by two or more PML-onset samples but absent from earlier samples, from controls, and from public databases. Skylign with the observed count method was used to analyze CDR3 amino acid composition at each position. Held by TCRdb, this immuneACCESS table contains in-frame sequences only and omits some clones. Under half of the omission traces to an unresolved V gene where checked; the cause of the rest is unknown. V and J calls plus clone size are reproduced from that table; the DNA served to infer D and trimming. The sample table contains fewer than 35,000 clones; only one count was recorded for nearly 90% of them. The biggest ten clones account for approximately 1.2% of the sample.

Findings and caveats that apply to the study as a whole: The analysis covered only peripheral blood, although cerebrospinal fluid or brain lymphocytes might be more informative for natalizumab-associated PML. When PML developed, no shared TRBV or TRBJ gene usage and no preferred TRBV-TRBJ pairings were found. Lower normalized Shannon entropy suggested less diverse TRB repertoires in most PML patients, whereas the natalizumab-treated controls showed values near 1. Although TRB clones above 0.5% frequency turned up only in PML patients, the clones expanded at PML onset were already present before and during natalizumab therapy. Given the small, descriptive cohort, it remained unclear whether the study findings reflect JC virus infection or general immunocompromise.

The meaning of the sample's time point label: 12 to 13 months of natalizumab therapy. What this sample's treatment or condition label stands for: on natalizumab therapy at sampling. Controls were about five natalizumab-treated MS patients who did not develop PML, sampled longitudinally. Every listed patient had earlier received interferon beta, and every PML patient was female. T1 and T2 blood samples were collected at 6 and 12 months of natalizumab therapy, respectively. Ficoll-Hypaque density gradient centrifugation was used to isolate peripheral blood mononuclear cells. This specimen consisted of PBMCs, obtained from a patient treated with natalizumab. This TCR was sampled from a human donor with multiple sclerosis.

The DNA sequence is given as TGTGCCAGCAGCCGAGGTCTAGCAAACTATGGCTACACCTTC. Protein translation: CASSRGLANYGYTF. The sequence links TRBV6-5 to TRBJ1-2, with the D segment identity uncertain. The germline V gene specifies MNHEY as CDR1 and SVGAGI as CDR2. The CDR3 sequence holds 14 residues, the cysteine and phenylalanine included. Solely the CDR3 DNA is kept, with 42 bases framed from the first base. A distance of 13 bases separates the germline ends of V and J, which lose 6 bases and 2 bases respectively.